The 26 T cell receptor beta chains in this list originate from one sample, sequenced in a study of metastatic and nonmetastatic thyroid tumors. Nobody among the patients had been given any treatment before thyroid surgery. TCRdb reprocessed the PCR reads via MiXCR. In the table there are tens of thousands of clones, roughly 26% of which are singletons. The sample was tumor tissue. Receptor source: a female donor with papillary thyroid cancer or a benign thyroid nodule (not recorded which). Some clones in this sample may be carry-over from other donors' samples.

This chain joins TRBV20-1 and TRBJ1-3; 7 bases line up with TRBD1. The trim removed 5 bases at V and 4 bases at J, leaving 8 bases unmatched. This CDR3 contains 14 residues. Per the germline V gene, CDR1 is DFQATT and CDR2 is SNEGSKA (reference sequence). The chain's CDR3 is CSAAMRGRGNTIYF. The CDR3 region has the DNA TGCAGTGCTGCCATGAGGGGGCGAGGAAACACCATATATTTT.

The table lists this clone with many counts. This chain uses TRBV20-1 with TRBJ1-1; D is possibly TRBD1 (5 bases). This CDR3 is 14 amino acids long. The V gene lost 5 bases and the J gene lost 1 base, with 14 bases spanning the gap. Germline values: CDR1 DFQATT, CDR2 SNEGSKA (reference sequence). This CDR3 reads CSAPAREWNTEAFF. The CDR3 DNA sequence: TGCAGTGCTCCCGCCAGGGAGTGGAACACTGAAGCTTTCTTT.

The chain is built from TRBV11-2 and TRBJ2-1; TRBD2 matches 14 bases. V lost 5 bases and J lost 3; bases outside the gene matches: 6. Germline CDR1 is SGHAT and CDR2 is FQNNGV. CDR3 size: 17 residues. The CDR3 DNA reads as TGTGCCAGCAGCAGCCGACTAGCGGGAGGGATCTACAATGAGCAGTTCTTC. It is translated as CASSSRLAGGIYNEQFF.

V gene TRBV20-1 combines with J gene TRBJ2-3, with TRBD2 matching 9 bases. The CDR3 covers 16 residues. Trimming at V came to 0 bases and at J to 0 bases, leaving 4 bases not matched to a gene. The V gene's germline CDR1 is DFQATT and CDR2 SNEGSKA (reference sequence). The CDR3 loop reads CSARDPSGASTDTQYF. Written as DNA, the CDR3 is TGCAGTGCTAGAGATCCTAGCGGGGCTAGCACAGATACGCAGTATTTT.

In this sample, this clone turned up a few times. This may come from a read error, since a much larger clone is one base off. The V gene is TRBV9, the J gene TRBJ1-1, with D unclear. Trimming removed 0 bases at V and 5 bases at J, with 8 bases between. CDR1 is SGDLS, CDR2 YYNGEE, per germline. The CDR3 is made up of 13 amino acids. CDR3 in DNA: TGTGCCAGCAGCGTAGATATGGTGACTGAAGCTTTCTTT. It encodes CASSVDMVTEAFF.

This clone was detected many times. The J gene is TRBJ2-7, the V gene TRBV5-6; D call uncertain. V was cut by 1 base and J by 0 bases, with 11 bases left in between. This CDR3 region has 15 residues. Germline V CDR1 and CDR2: SGHDT, YYEEEE. The CDR3 loop reads CASSLFGPSSYEQYF. For the CDR3, the DNA is TGTGCCAGCAGCTTGTTCGGCCCGAGCTCCTACGAGCAGTACTTC.

The chain employs TRBV30 and TRBJ1-6, with D unclear. Trimming removed 4 bases from V and 7 bases from J, with 17 bases in between. The CDR3 spans 15 residues. Germline V lookup: CDR1 GTSNPN, CDR2 SVGIG (reference sequence). The CDR3 region has the DNA TGTGCCTGGACCTCTGGAGGGTTTAGGAATTCACCCCTCCACTTT. Translation gives CAWTSGGFRNSPLHF.

A few counts support this clone. The rearrangement links TRBV12-3 or TRBV12-4 to TRBJ2-2; 8 bases line up with TRBD2. The CDR3 runs 12 residues. V was clipped by 8 bases and J by 7 bases; unmatched bases: 3. The CDR3 bases are TGTGCCAGCGCCGGGACTAGCGGGGAGCTGTTTTTT. Translating it yields CASAGTSGELFF.

This clone was recorded at least ten times. The chain carries TRBV20-1 and TRBJ1-1, with D possibly matching TRBD1 (6 bases). From germline, CDR1 is DFQATT and CDR2 SNEGSKA (reference sequence). V was pared by 3 bases and J by 5 bases, with 10 bases between. There are 12 residues in the CDR3. The DNA for the CDR3 is TGCAGTGCTAGCCAGGGGCCTACTGAAGCTTTCTTT. This sequence encodes CSASQGPTEAFF.

V is TRBV15 and J is TRBJ1-5; 8 nucleotides line up with TRBD1. J gave up 9 bases and V 6 bases, and 10 bases lay outside the gene matches. Per germline, CDR1 LNHNV and CDR2 YYDKDF (reference sequence). This CDR3 has 14 residues. Written as DNA, the CDR3 is TGTGCCACCAGAGAGGACAGGGTAGGGCGGCCCCAGCATTTT. Translated, it gives CATREDRVGRPQHF.

This clone occurred a few times. The gene calls are TRBV14 and TRBJ1-2, with 11 bases fitting TRBD1. The V segment lost 3 bases and the J segment 7 bases; nucleotides outside the gene matches: 7. CDR3 length: 15 amino acids. CDR1 is SGHDN, CDR2 FVKESK, per germline. Written as DNA, the CDR3 is TGTGCCAGCAGCCACCTAGGGACAGGGGGAGTTGGCTACACCTTC. Its protein is CASSHLGTGGVGYTF. Full variable domain (outside the CDR3, taken from reference TRBV14 and TRBJ1-2): EAGVTQFPSHSVIEKGQTVTLRCDPISGHDNLYWYRRVMGKEIKFLLHFVKESKQDESGMPNNRFLAERTGGTYSTLKVQPAELEDSGVYFCASSHLGTGGVGYTFGSGTRLTVV.

V usage is TRBV20-1 and J usage is TRBJ2-3, with 8 bases matching TRBD2. Germline CDR1 DFQATT, CDR2 SNEGSKA (reference sequence). Trimming cost V 6 bases and J 4 bases; bases outside gene matches: 9. CDR3 length: 14 residues. The CDR3 sequence: CSATSGSVSDTQYF. CDR3 bases: TGCAGTGCCACGAGCGGGAGCGTCTCAGATACGCAGTATTTT.

This clone was counted ten times or more. The chain is built from TRBV7-9 and TRBJ1-4, with D maybe TRBD1 (6 bases). The germline CDR1 and CDR2 sequences are SEHNR and FQNEAQ (reference sequence). CDR3 length equals 16 residues. The ends were cut back, 1 base at V and 8 bases at J, with 17 bases in the middle. Written as DNA, the CDR3 is TGTGCCAGCAGCTTAGGCGTGACCGGGGGCCGGGAAAAACTGTTTTTT. As protein: CASSLGVTGGREKLFF.

This clone was detected ten times or more. The chain couples TRBV6-1 to TRBJ2-3; 13 bases match TRBD2. Germline trimming cut 4 bases from V and 4 bases from J; bases unmatched to any gene: 8. Germline CDR1 is MNHNS and CDR2 is SASEGT. The CDR3 contains 17 residues. CDR3: CASSGPRLAGGADTQYF. In DNA form, the CDR3 reads TGTGCCAGCAGTGGACCCAGACTAGCGGGAGGTGCAGATACGCAGTATTTT.

The table lists this clone with many counts. The chain has TRBV29-1 and TRBJ2-2; 10 nucleotides agree with TRBD1. This CDR3 is 15 amino acids long. CDR1 and CDR2 (germline): SQVTM, ANQGSEA. The J segment lost 6 bases and the V segment lost 3 bases, leaving 7 bases of the junction unmatched. The CDR3 bases are TGCAGCGTTGACTTTGGGACAGGGGCGGCCGGGGAGCTGTTTTTT. It is translated as CSVDFGTGAAGELFF.

This clone has a single count. V and J are TRBV7-6 and TRBJ2-2, with no clear D. This CDR3 is built from 14 residues. The V gene's germline CDR1 is SGHVS and CDR2 FNYEAQ. Trimming took off 4 bases at V and 5 bases at J, with 11 bases between the two ends. This chain's CDR3 is CASSSAVVTGELFF. CDR3 nucleotides: TGTGCCAGCAGCTCCGCGGTGGTTACCGGGGAGCTGTTTTTT.

The table lists this clone with many counts. The chain carries TRBV5-1 and TRBJ2-3; no clear D gene. The CDR3 consists of 12 residues. V was pared by 4 bases and J by 3 bases, with 6 bases between. In germline, CDR1 is SGHRS, CDR2 YFSETQ. The CDR3 sequence: CASSLVTDTQYF. CDR3 nucleotides: TGCGCCAGCAGCCTTGTTACAGATACGCAGTATTTT. The full variable domain, completed using reference TRBV5-1 and TRBJ2-3, is KAGVTQTPRYLIKTRGQQVTLSCSPISGHRSVSWYQQTPGQGLQFLFEYFSETQRNKGNFPGRFSGRQFSNSRSEMNVSTLELGDSALYLCASSLVTDTQYFGPGTRLTVL.

This chain links TRBV20-1 with TRBJ2-2, with 7 bases fitting TRBD1. The V gene's germline CDR1 is DFQATT and CDR2 SNEGSKA (reference sequence). J lost 4 bases, V lost 3 bases, and 8 bases had no gene match. CDR3 length: 15 amino acids. The CDR3 DNA is TGCAGTGCTAGTTGGAGACAGGGTGTCACCGGGGAGCTGTTTTTT. This codes for CSASWRQGVTGELFF.

This clone was picked up many times. One junction end does not reproduce the germline sequence, and a read error may be involved. The sample carries other DNA sequences with the same CDR3. The V and J genes are TRBV30 and TRBJ1-1, with TRBD1 matching over 7 bases. The germline V gene has CDR1 GTSNPN and CDR2 SVGIG (reference sequence). This CDR3 contains 16 residues. The CDR3 DNA reads TGTGCCTGGCAAGGAGGAACTCGGGACAGTTACACTGAAGCTTTTTTT. It translates to CAWQGGTRDSYTEAFF.

The chain is built from TRBV20-1 and TRBJ2-5; D is possibly TRBD2 (6 bases). V gave up 6 bases and J gave up 7 bases, with 15 bases separating them. This CDR3 contains 12 residues. Germline lookup yields CDR1 DFQATT and CDR2 SNEGSKA (reference sequence). The CDR3 nucleotides are TGCAGTGCCAGACCTAGCGAAGGGACCCAGTACTTC. This sequence encodes CSARPSEGTQYF.

The chain uses TRBV24-1 and TRBJ2-2; D uncertain. Germline V gene lookup returns CDR1 KGHDR and CDR2 SFDVKD. The CDR3 runs to 15 residues. The germline V and J ends were trimmed by 0 bases and 1 base, with 5 bases remaining between them. The CDR3 region is CATSDLQGNTGELFF. The CDR3 region has the DNA TGTGCCACCAGTGATTTGCAAGGGAACACCGGGGAGCTGTTTTTT.

This clone appeared a few times. Compared with germline, one end of the junction differs, possibly owing to a read error. This chain joins TRBV6-4 and TRBJ2-5; 8 bases line up with TRBD1. The CDR3 spans 16 residues. Germline CDR1 reads MRHNA; CDR2 reads SNTAGT. CDR3 protein: CASSYSWDRQQETQYF. As DNA, the CDR3 is TGTGCCAGCAGTTACTCGTGGGACAGGCAGCAAGAGACCCAGTACTTC.

This clone was observed at least ten times. V gene TRBV6-1 combines with J gene TRBJ2-3; TRBD1 matches at 10 bases. V lost 2 bases to trimming and J lost 4 bases; unmatched junction nucleotides: 6. Per germline, CDR1 MNHNS and CDR2 SASEGT. CDR3 length equals 16 residues. The CDR3 region is CASSENPGTGADTQYF. The CDR3 coding sequence is TGTGCCAGCAGTGAAAACCCCGGGACAGGGGCAGATACGCAGTATTTT.

This chain joins TRBV20-1 and TRBJ2-1; D is undetermined. CDR1 is DFQATT and CDR2 is SNEGSKA in the germline V gene (reference sequence). This CDR3 region has 12 residues. The germline V and J ends were trimmed by 5 bases and 8 bases, with 13 bases remaining between them. This CDR3 reads CSAGRSLDEQFF. The CDR3 coding sequence is TGCAGTGCTGGCCGGAGTCTAGATGAGCAGTTCTTC.

The chain carries TRBV29-1 and TRBJ1-2, with D perhaps matching TRBD1 (6 bases). Trimming pared 8 bases from V and 2 bases from J, leaving 12 bases between. CDR3 length equals 12 residues. In germline, CDR1 is SQVTM, CDR2 ANQGSEA. The DNA of the CDR3 is TGCAGCATTGGACAGTCGAACTATGGCTACACCTTC. Amino acid sequence: CSIGQSNYGYTF.

Notes on this clone: Other DNA sequences of this sample code for an identical CDR3. The chain links TRBV18 to TRBJ2-2; D unclear. Between the trimmed V and J ends, which lost 3 bases and 5 bases, there was a span of 7 bases. The CDR3 runs to 13 residues. Germline CDR1 KGHSH, CDR2 LQKENI. The CDR3 DNA follows: TGTGCCAGCTCACCTTTCGGGACCGGGGAGCTGTTTTTT. Residues: CASSPFGTGELFF.